The 17 T cell receptor beta chains reported below all come from one sample, sequenced in a study of shared clonotypes between healthy human individuals. Only in-frame clones appear in the TCRdb table, and some are missing; sequencing was by immunoSEQ multiplex PCR. The sample carries 400,000 to 550,000 clones, 79% recorded once. The sample was PBMCs. The receptors derive from a woman aged 35 to 49 in good health. Some clones in this sample may be carry-over from other donors' samples.

Many counts were recorded for this clone. The sample holds other DNA sequences that translate to the same CDR3. V and J are TRBV6-4 and TRBJ2-3, with TRBD2 identical over 10 bases. Trimming at V came to 2 bases and at J to 2 bases, leaving 1 base not matched to a gene. There are 15 residues in the CDR3. Per germline, CDR1 MRHNA and CDR2 SNTAGT. CDR3 region: CASSDSGRATDTQYF. CDR3 DNA sequence: TGTGCCAGCAGTGACAGCGGGAGGGCCACAGATACGCAGTATTTT.

This chain uses TRBV2 with TRBJ1-5; D might be TRBD1 (5 bases). The CDR3 spans 16 residues. CDR1 and CDR2 (germline): SNHLY, FYNNEI. V was pared by 6 bases and J by 0 bases, with 15 bases between. The CDR3 sequence is CASRRDRLVSNQPQHF. The DNA of the CDR3 is TGTGCCAGCAGGAGGGACCGCCTAGTTAGCAATCAGCCCCAGCATTTT.

This rearrangement joins TRBV28 to TRBJ2-6; D is ambiguous. The CDR3 is 18 amino acids. Germline loops: CDR1 MDHEN, CDR2 SYDVKM. Trimming stripped 4 bases from V and 0 bases from J, with 16 bases between. The CDR3 sequence is CASSSSSARGSGANVLTF. Here the CDR3 DNA reads TGTGCCAGCAGTTCCTCCAGTGCGCGCGGCTCTGGGGCCAACGTCCTGACTTTC.

V is TRBV19 and J is TRBJ2-5; D call uncertain. Between the trimmed V and J ends, which lost 4 bases and 2 bases, there was a span of 8 bases. CDR1 and CDR2 from the germline V gene are LNHDA and SQIVND (reference sequence). This CDR3 has 13 residues. The CDR3 coding sequence is TGTGCCAGTAGTAGACAAGAACAAGAGACCCAGTACTTC. As protein: CASSRQEQETQYF.

For this clone: The sample contains more than one DNA sequence encoding this CDR3. This chain uses TRBV18 with TRBJ2-2; D remains ambiguous. The CDR3 extends over 12 amino acids. Trimming cost V 3 bases and J 6 bases, with 5 bases left between them. Germline V CDR1 and CDR2: KGHSH, LQKENI. CDR3 nucleotide sequence: TGTGCCAGCTCACCGGGTGCCGGGGAGCTGTTTTTT. It yields the protein CASSPGAGELFF.

This chain uses TRBV27 with TRBJ2-5, with TRBD1 as a possible D gene (6 bases). The CDR3 sequence is 13 residues long. V lost 8 bases, J lost 2 bases, and 12 bases lay in between. Per germline, CDR1 MNHEY and CDR2 SMNVEV (reference sequence). CDR3 in amino acids: CASRYRVQETQYF. CDR3 nucleotide sequence: TGTGCCAGCCGATACAGGGTTCAAGAGACCCAGTACTTC.

This clone showed up just once. The rearrangement links TRBV5-1 to TRBJ2-5, with D tentatively TRBD1 (7 bases). Between the trimmed V and J ends, which lost 6 bases and 3 bases, there was a span of 12 bases. This CDR3 is built from 13 residues. Germline-derived CDR1 and CDR2 are SGHRS and YFSETQ. The chain's CDR3 is CASTQGGEETQYF. The DNA of the CDR3 is TGCGCCAGCACCCAGGGGGGCGAAGAGACCCAGTACTTC.

V and J are TRBV28 and TRBJ1-1; 7 bases line up with TRBD1. The germline V gene encodes CDR1 MDHEN and CDR2 SYDVKM. V shed 6 bases and J 6 bases; nucleotides not matched to a gene: 13. The CDR3 runs 15 residues. CDR3 sequence (DNA): TGTGCCAGCAGAAGCAGACAGGGTTGGGTCGCTGAAGCTTTCTTT. Translating it yields CASRSRQGWVAEAFF.

The chain couples TRBV11-3 to TRBJ2-5; D remains unclear. Germline CDR1 is SGHNT and CDR2 is YENEEA. V lost 1 base and J 7 bases, leaving 7 bases between the germline ends. The CDR3 has 12 amino acids. CDR3 protein: CASSLGPGTQYF. The DNA of the CDR3 is TGTGCCAGCAGCTTAGGCCCCGGGACCCAGTACTTC.

This clone was seen once. This likely reflects a read error, since a far larger clone is one base away. Other DNA sequences within the sample encode an identical CDR3. CDR3 DNA: TGTGCCTGCCACCGCGGCTCTGGAAACACCATATATTTT. Protein sequence: CACHRGSGNTIYF. V is TRBV30 and J is TRBJ1-3, with unresolved D. Trimming took off 6 bases at V and 0 bases at J, with 9 bases between the two ends. Germline CDR1 GTSNPN, CDR2 SVGIG (reference sequence). The length of the CDR3 is 13 residues.

The V call is TRBV11-2, the J call TRBJ2-7; D is perhaps TRBD1 (7 bases). The CDR3 is 14 residues long. Trimming removed 5 bases from V and 7 bases from J, with 18 bases in between. The germline V gene encodes CDR1 SGHAT and CDR2 FQNNGV. In nucleotides, the CDR3 is TGTGCCAGCAGCCAAGGGGGCGGGGTAGGGGAGCAGTACTTC. It encodes CASSQGGGVGEQYF.

This rearrangement joins TRBV10-1 to TRBJ2-5, with TRBD2 matching 13 bases. V gave up 5 bases and J gave up 5 bases; unmatched junction bases: 5. This CDR3 has 15 residues. Germline V CDR1 and CDR2: WNHNN, SYGVQD (reference sequence). For the CDR3, the DNA is TGCGCCAGCAGTAGGGGGACTAGCGGGACGGAGACCCAGTACTTC. This codes for CASSRGTSGTETQYF.

The rearrangement joins TRBV30 to TRBJ2-1; 9 positions match TRBD2. Germline trimming cut 4 bases from V and 4 bases from J; bases unmatched to any gene: 5. The CDR3 runs to 14 residues. In germline, CDR1 is GTSNPN, CDR2 SVGIG (reference sequence). CDR3 residues: CAWTSGATYNEQFF. The CDR3 coding sequence is TGTGCCTGGACTAGCGGGGCCACGTACAATGAGCAGTTCTTC.

The J gene is TRBJ2-7, the V gene TRBV18; 7 bases are a match to TRBD1. Trimming removed 0 bases from V and 3 bases from J; junction bases left unmatched: 5. Per the germline V gene, CDR1 is KGHSH and CDR2 is LQKENI. The CDR3 extends over 15 amino acids. CDR3 DNA: TGTGCCAGCTCACCACCGCCGGGACAGAGCTACGAGCAGTACTTC. Amino acids: CASSPPPGQSYEQYF. Filled out from reference TRBV18 and TRBJ2-7, the complete variable domain reads NAGVMQNPRHLVRRRGQEARLRCSPMKGHSHVYWYRQLPEEGLKFMVYLQKENIIDESGMPKERFSAEFPKEGPSILRIQQVVRGDSAAYFCASSPPPGQSYEQYFGPGTRLTVT.

Of note for this clone: The sample holds other DNA sequences that translate to the same CDR3. The V call is TRBV7-3, the J call TRBJ2-1, with 12 positions matching TRBD2. CDR3 size: 15 residues. J was trimmed by 5 bases and V by 2 bases; bases with no gene match: 1. Per germline, CDR1 SGHTA and CDR2 FQGTGA. For the CDR3, the DNA is TGTGCCAGCAGCTTAGGACTAGCGGGGAACAATGAGCAGTTCTTC. Encoded protein: CASSLGLAGNNEQFF.

The rearrangement uses TRBV7-8 and TRBJ2-1; 11 positions agree with TRBD2. CDR1 SGHVS and CDR2 FQNEAQ come from the germline V gene. The CDR3 contains 16 residues. The trim removed 6 bases at V and 6 bases at J, leaving 10 bases unmatched. The CDR3: CASRHISGRASNEQFF. Written as DNA, the CDR3 is TGTGCCAGCAGACACATTAGCGGGAGGGCCTCCAATGAGCAGTTCTTC.

The CDR3 DNA sequence: TGTGCCAGCAGCTTAGGTGAAGGTCAGCCCCAGCATTTT. Translation: CASSLGEGQPQHF. The V call is TRBV11-2, the J call TRBJ1-5; D is undetermined. The germline V gene has CDR1 SGHAT and CDR2 FQNNGV. This CDR3 comprises 13 residues. Trimming cost V 1 base and J 6 bases, with 7 bases left between them.